The next 20 T cell receptor beta chains were all read from a single sample in a study of T cell repertoires in cytomegalovirus infection (dated by TCRdb to between 2018 and 2020). TCRdb lists the instrument as Illumina HiSeq 1500. The raw public data were reprocessed by TCRdb itself: fastp quality trimming at Q25, MiXCR clonotype calling, in-frame beta chains only. Each CDR3 protein gets just one entry, which takes the most common genes and DNA from the rows behind it. The sample yields 750,000 to 950,000 distinct CDR3 sequences; under 35% were counted once. The ten largest account for around 14% of the sample. According to the study, the label for this sample's treatment or condition signals: in vitro stimulation with specific CMV peptide epitopes to enrich CMV-specific T cells. The antigens for these receptors are not known. Sequenced material: cultured CD8+ T cells from PBMCs, taken from culture after CMV antigen stimulation. The source is a human donor in good health (CMV status not recorded). Some clones in this sample may be carry-over from other donors' samples.

This clonotype was recorded a few times. The chain couples TRBV6-1 to TRBJ1-1; a possible D gene is TRBD1 (6 bases). The germline V gene encodes CDR1 MNHNS and CDR2 SASEGT. The length of the CDR3 is 18 residues. Trimming removed 8 bases from V and 2 bases from J, with 27 bases in between. The CDR3 protein is CASAISGGVGGTNTEAFF. Written as DNA, the CDR3 is TGTGCCAGCGCAATCAGTGGGGGAGTAGGGGGGACTAACACTGAAGCTTTCTTT.

This rearrangement joins TRBV7-6 to TRBJ2-1; 7 nucleotides agree with TRBD2. This CDR3 is built from 14 residues. V was pared by 3 bases and J by 6 bases, with 5 bases of the junction left unmatched. Germline assignment: CDR1 SGHVS and CDR2 FNYEAQ. The CDR3 DNA is TGTGCCAGCAGCTTTCCGGGACTAACCAATGAGCAGTTCTTC. This translates into CASSFPGLTNEQFF. Filled out from reference TRBV7-6 and TRBJ2-1, the complete variable domain reads GAGVSQSPRYKVTKRGQDVALRCDPISGHVSLYWYRQALGQGPEFLTYFNYEAQQDKSGLPNDRFSAERPEGSISTLTIQRTEQRDSAMYRCASSFPGLTNEQFFGPGTRLTVL.

At least ten counts were recorded for this clonotype. The V call is TRBV12-3 or TRBV12-4, the J call TRBJ1-5; D perhaps matches TRBD1 (6 bases). The CDR3 contains 13 residues. Trimming left V 10 bases short and J 5 bases short, with 15 bases between. The CDR3 sequence is CATQKGGDQPQHF. DNA of the CDR3: TGTGCCACCCAAAAGGGGGGGGATCAGCCCCAGCATTTT.

The chain is built from TRBV6-1 and TRBJ2-1; the D is unclear. Germline V gene lookup returns CDR1 MNHNS and CDR2 SASEGT. With 5 bases removed from V and 0 bases from J, the gap between germline ends came to 11 bases. This CDR3 is built from 15 residues. CDR3: CASSLSESSYNEQFF. The CDR3 region has the DNA TGTGCCAGCAGTTTGTCAGAAAGCTCCTACAATGAGCAGTTCTTC.

This clonotype appeared a few times. The chain has TRBV20-1 and TRBJ2-1; D uncertain. The CDR3 extends over 18 amino acids. In germline, CDR1 is DFQATT, CDR2 SNEGSKA (reference sequence). Trimming removed 0 bases from V and 2 bases from J, with 20 bases in between. Written as DNA, the CDR3 is TGCAGTGCTAGAGATAAAGGCAAGATCCGAGCTCCCTACAATGAGCAGTTCTTC. This codes for CSARDKGKIRAPYNEQFF.

The rearrangement links TRBV6-1 to TRBJ2-1, with D perhaps matching TRBD2 (6 bases). The CDR3 has 13 amino acids. The ends were cut back, 7 bases at V and 4 bases at J, with 11 bases in the middle. Germline values: CDR1 MNHNS, CDR2 SASEGT. CDR3 residues: CASIGLTYNEQFF. In nucleotides, the CDR3 is TGTGCCAGCATCGGACTAACTTACAATGAGCAGTTCTTC.

V is TRBV7-6 and J is TRBJ1-2, with D unclear. The CDR3 is made up of 15 amino acids. V was shortened by 1 base and J by 4 bases, with 13 bases between the two germline ends. Germline V lookup: CDR1 SGHVS, CDR2 FNYEAQ. This CDR3 is CASSLGDLGFYGYTF. CDR3 nucleotide sequence: TGTGCCAGCAGCTTAGGCGACTTGGGTTTCTATGGCTACACCTTC.

This clonotype was seen more than once but under ten times. CDR3 sequence reads: CASSAGATQYF. In DNA, the CDR3 is TGTGCCAGCAGTGCCGGAGCGACCCAGTACTTC. The chain employs TRBV25-1 and TRBJ2-5; D call uncertain. Germline V gene data show CDR1 as MGHDK and CDR2 as SYGVNS. This CDR3 has 11 amino acids. Trimming took 4 bases from V and 7 from J, leaving 7 bases between them.

This rearrangement joins TRBV7-9 to TRBJ1-4; 9 nucleotides align to TRBD1. The CDR3 extends over 15 amino acids. The junction had 8 bases not matched to a gene; V was cut back by 5 bases and J by 7 bases. The germline CDR1 and CDR2 sequences are SEHNR and FQNEAQ (reference sequence). CDR3 coding DNA: TGTGCCAGCAGCGCAAACAGGGGGCTTAGTGAAAAACTGTTTTTT. Its translation is CASSANRGLSEKLFF.

The J gene is TRBJ1-1, the V gene TRBV27, with a weak D call TRBD1 (6 bases). V lost 7 bases to trimming and J lost 4 bases, with 16 bases between them. The CDR3 consists of 14 residues. The V gene's germline CDR1 is MNHEY and CDR2 SMNVEV (reference sequence). The CDR3 nucleotides read TGTGCCAGCAACCGAATACAGGGAGGCACTGAAGCTTTCTTT. Translation: CASNRIQGGTEAFF.

This clonotype was seen a few times. V gene TRBV4-1 combines with J gene TRBJ1-2, with TRBD1 as a possible D gene (5 bases). The CDR3 extends over 15 amino acids. The germline V and J ends were trimmed by 0 bases and 5 bases, with 13 bases remaining between them. Germline loops: CDR1 MGHRA, CDR2 YSYEKL. The CDR3 coding sequence is TGCGCCAGCAGCCAAGAGGGGACTAGAGGGTATGGCTACACCTTC. Its translation: CASSQEGTRGYGYTF.

V gene TRBV5-1 combines with J gene TRBJ2-7; 10 bases are a match to TRBD1. Germline CDR1 is SGHRS and CDR2 is YFSETQ. J gave up 5 bases and V 0 bases, and 2 bases lay outside the gene matches. CDR3 length: 14 amino acids. Written as DNA, the CDR3 is TGCGCCAGCAGCTTGGGACAGGGGGCGAACGAGCAGTACTTC. Residues: CASSLGQGANEQYF.

J is TRBJ2-1 and V is TRBV24-1; no firm D call. CDR3 size: 14 residues. Trimming shortened V by 0 bases and J by 5 bases, and 7 bases separated the two germline ends. Looked up from germline, CDR1 is KGHDR and CDR2 is SFDVKD. The CDR3 coding sequence is TGTGCCACCAGTGATTTGTATGCGGACAATGAGCAGTTCTTC. This gives the protein CATSDLYADNEQFF.

This chain connects TRBV9 to TRBJ2-1, with 7 bases that match TRBD1. Trimming took 0 bases from V and 2 from J; bases not matched to a gene: 2. The CDR3 is made up of 15 amino acids. From germline, CDR1 is SGDLS and CDR2 YYNGEE. In DNA form, the CDR3 reads TGTGCCAGCAGCGTAGAGGGGACAGCCTACAATGAGCAGTTCTTC. The encoded protein is CASSVEGTAYNEQFF. Filled out from reference TRBV9 and TRBJ2-1, the complete variable domain reads DSGVTQTPKHLITATGQRVTLRCSPRSGDLSVYWYQQSLDQGLQFLIQYYNGEERAKGNILERFSAQQFPDLHSELNLSSLELGDSALYFCASSVEGTAYNEQFFGPGTRLTVL.

The V and J genes are TRBV6-2 or TRBV6-3 and TRBJ2-1; D is tentatively TRBD1 or TRBD2 (5 bases each). The V gene's germline CDR1 is MNHEY and CDR2 SVGEGT. Trimming took 4 bases from V and 7 from J, leaving 17 bases between them. The CDR3 loop spans 15 amino acids. CDR3 loop: CASSSGHHPGNEQFF. The CDR3 DNA follows: TGTGCCAGCAGTTCAGGACACCACCCGGGAAATGAGCAGTTCTTC.

This chain connects TRBV27 to TRBJ1-2; D unclear. V lost 2 bases, J lost 5 bases, and 21 bases lay in between. Germline V gene sequence: CDR1 MNHEY, CDR2 SMNVEV (reference sequence). The CDR3 runs 17 residues. CDR3 loop: CASSLTPRWGMAYGYTF. The CDR3 region has the DNA TGTGCCAGCAGTTTAACCCCCCGGTGGGGAATGGCTTATGGCTACACCTTC.

The sample holds many counts of this clonotype. V gene TRBV27 combines with J gene TRBJ2-7, with 10 bases that match TRBD2. The CDR3 is 17 residues long. Germline assignment: CDR1 MNHEY and CDR2 SMNVEV (reference sequence). With 3 bases clipped from V and 0 bases from J, the junction kept 8 bases outside the gene matches. The CDR3 loop is CASSFGLAGAPSYEQYF. CDR3 coding DNA: TGTGCCAGCAGTTTCGGGCTAGCGGGGGCCCCCTCCTACGAGCAGTACTTC.

V gene TRBV10-2 combines with J gene TRBJ2-1; no clear D. Germline lookup yields CDR1 WSHSY and CDR2 SAAADI. The CDR3 consists of 15 residues. V lost 2 bases and J 6 bases, leaving 14 bases between the germline ends. CDR3 DNA: TGCGCCAGCAGTGAGGTTAGTCTCCTGAGCAATGAGCAGTTCTTC. Protein: CASSEVSLLSNEQFF.

This clonotype was seen more than once but under ten times. This rearrangement joins TRBV5-1 to TRBJ1-4; D not resolved. There are 13 residues in the CDR3. The germline V gene encodes CDR1 SGHRS and CDR2 YFSETQ. Trimming stripped 5 bases from V and 8 bases from J, with 13 bases between. The CDR3 nucleotides are TGCGCCAGCAGACCACGCTCACGAGAAAAACTGTTTTTT. It yields the protein CASRPRSREKLFF.

The chain is built from TRBV10-2 and TRBJ1-4; D is perhaps TRBD1 (5 bases). V dropped 3 bases and J dropped 10 bases, with 9 bases sitting between them. Germline lookup yields CDR1 WSHSY and CDR2 SAAADI. CDR3 size: 12 residues. The CDR3 reads CASSDSGGKLFF. In DNA, the CDR3 is TGCGCCAGCAGTGACTCCGGGGGAAAACTGTTTTTT.